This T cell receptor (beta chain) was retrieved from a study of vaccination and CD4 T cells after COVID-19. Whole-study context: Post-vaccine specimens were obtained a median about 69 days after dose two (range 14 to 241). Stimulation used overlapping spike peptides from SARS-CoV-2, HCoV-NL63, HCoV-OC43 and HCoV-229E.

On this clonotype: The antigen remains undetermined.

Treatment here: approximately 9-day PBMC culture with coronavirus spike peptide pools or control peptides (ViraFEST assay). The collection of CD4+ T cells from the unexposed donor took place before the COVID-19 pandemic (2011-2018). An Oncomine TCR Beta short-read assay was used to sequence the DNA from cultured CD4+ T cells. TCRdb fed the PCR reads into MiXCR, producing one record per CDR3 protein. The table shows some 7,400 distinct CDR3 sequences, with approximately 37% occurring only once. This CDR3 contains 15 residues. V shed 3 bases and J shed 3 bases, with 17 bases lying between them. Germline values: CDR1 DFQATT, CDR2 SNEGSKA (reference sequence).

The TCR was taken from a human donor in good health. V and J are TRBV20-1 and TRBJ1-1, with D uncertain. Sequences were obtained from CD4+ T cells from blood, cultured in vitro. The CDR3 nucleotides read TGCAGTGCTAGTCCCCCTCGGCATTTGGACACTGAAGCTTTCTTT. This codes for CSASPPRHLDTEAFF.